This T cell receptor beta chain was identified during a study of cytotoxic CD8 clonotypes in ibrutinib-treated CLL. Study summary: Response material was collected after a median about 12 months of treatment, range 6 to 36. Study-level points and caveats: Public clonotypes (which were uncommon) either contracted or remained stable on treatment. Baseline clonality exceeded age-matched healthy donors and tracked circulating CD8+ T-cell counts.

Germline V lookup: CDR1 LNHNV, CDR2 YYDKDF (reference sequence). The CDR3 sequence is 14 residues long. V shed 3 bases and J 6 bases; nucleotides not matched to a gene: 5. TCR beta libraries used around 2.2 micrograms of genomic DNA from cryopreserved PBMCs. This clone was picked up a small number of times. Antigen: not known. Only in-frame clones appear in the TCRdb table, and some are missing; sequencing was by immunoSEQ multiplex PCR. The table records fewer than 35,000 clones, roughly three quarters of them present only once. This receptor was obtained from a human donor with chronic lymphocytic leukemia. This specimen was PBMCs, taken before ibrutinib treatment. The chain carries TRBV15 and TRBJ2-3; 8 bases align to TRBD2. CDR3 coding DNA: TGTGCCACCAGCAGGAGCGGGAGCGCTGATACGCAGTATTTT. As protein: CATSRSGSADTQYF. Combining the CDR3 with reference TRBV15 and TRBJ2-3 gives the whole variable domain DAMVIQNPRYQVTQFGKPVTLSCSQTLNHNVMYWYQQKSSQAPKLLFHYYDKDFNNEADTPDNFQSRRPNTSFCFLDIRSPGLGDTAMYLCATSRSGSADTQYFGPGTRLTVL.